The 30 T cell receptor beta chains below were found in one sample sequenced in a study of cytomegalovirus exposure and HLA in healthy donors. Vbeta (60) and Jbeta (13) primers were used in the PCR. TCRdb's copy holds only in-frame clones and misses some; the assay was immunoSEQ multiplex PCR. The data contain 200,000 or so clones, about 81% of them singletons. Sequencing was done on a sample of PBMCs. These receptors were taken from a woman in her 50s in good health and CMV-seropositive.

This sequence joins TRBV27 and TRBJ2-1, with 8 bases fitting TRBD1. The V gene end was trimmed by 3 bases and the J gene end by 8 bases; junction bases not matched to a gene: 6. Germline values: CDR1 MNHEY, CDR2 SMNVEV (reference sequence). The CDR3 runs to 14 residues. The CDR3 loop is CASSLDRVRDEQFF. CDR3 DNA sequence: TGTGCCAGCAGTTTGGACAGGGTACGGGATGAGCAGTTCTTC.

The V call is TRBV27, the J call TRBJ2-7; the match to TRBD1 covers 11 bases. Trimming cost V 5 bases and J 6 bases; bases outside gene matches: 6. From germline, CDR1 is MNHEY and CDR2 SMNVEV (reference sequence). The CDR3 totals 14 residues. The CDR3 sequence is CASSLGQGAIEQYF. CDR3 DNA: TGTGCCAGCAGTCTCGGACAGGGGGCTATCGAGCAGTACTTC.

The chain recombines TRBV19 with TRBJ1-1; no reliable D call. Trimming cost V 4 bases and J 4 bases, with 10 bases left between them. This CDR3 spans 13 amino acids. CDR1 and CDR2 (germline): LNHDA, SQIVND (reference sequence). The CDR3 nucleotides are TGTGCCAGTAGTACAGTCCGGGGCACTGAAGCTTTCTTT. It specifies CASSTVRGTEAFF.

The chain links TRBV4-1 to TRBJ2-7; tentatively, D is TRBD1 (6 bases). This CDR3 has 15 amino acids. The germline V gene has CDR1 MGHRA and CDR2 YSYEKL. V was shortened by 0 bases and J by 4 bases, with 13 bases between the two germline ends. The CDR3 protein is CASSQDHRVLYEQYF. The CDR3 region has the DNA TGCGCCAGCAGCCAAGACCACAGGGTCCTATACGAGCAGTACTTC.

The chain's CDR3 is CASSRDRSREQYF. Here the CDR3 DNA reads TGTGCCAGCAGTCGGGACAGGTCGAGAGAGCAGTACTTC. The chain joins TRBV11-2 to TRBJ2-7, with 8 bases matching TRBD1. V lost 6 bases, J lost 7 bases, and 8 bases stayed unmatched. There are 13 residues in the CDR3. Per germline, CDR1 SGHAT and CDR2 FQNNGV. The full variable domain, with the rest looked up from reference TRBV11-2 and TRBJ2-7, is EAGVAQSPRYKIIEKRQSVAFWCNPISGHATLYWYQQILGQGPKLLIQFQNNGVVDDSQLPKDRFSAERLKGVDSTLKIQPAKLEDSAVYLCASSRDRSREQYFGPGTRLTVT.

The J gene is TRBJ2-2, the V gene TRBV5-1, with D perhaps matching TRBD2 (5 bases). This CDR3 is 20 amino acids long. Germline assignment: CDR1 SGHRS and CDR2 YFSETQ. With 2 bases removed from V and 3 bases from J, the gap between germline ends came to 26 bases. CDR3 loop: CASSFMAPGLFGVDTGELFF. The CDR3, as DNA: TGCGCCAGCAGCTTCATGGCCCCTGGACTCTTCGGGGTCGACACCGGGGAGCTGTTTTTT.

The chain recombines TRBV18 with TRBJ2-6, with 9 nucleotides matching TRBD1. The length of the CDR3 is 18 residues. After removal of 3 bases from V and 2 bases from J, the junction contained 8 bases not matched to a gene. Germline V gene data show CDR1 as KGHSH and CDR2 as LQKENI. The CDR3, as DNA: TGTGCCAGCTCACCGCCCGGGACAGGGTGGGCTGGGGCCAACGTCCTGACTTTC. It translates to CASSPPGTGWAGANVLTF.

The chain uses TRBV25-1 and TRBJ2-2; D possibly corresponds to TRBD2 (5 bases). Germline lookup yields CDR1 MGHDK and CDR2 SYGVNS. This CDR3 contains 14 residues. V lost 7 bases and J lost 5, with 14 bases in between. For the CDR3, the DNA is TGTGCCAGCACCGAGAGGGCATCGACCGGGGAGCTGTTTTTT. Protein sequence: CASTERASTGELFF.

This chain links TRBV1 with TRBJ2-7; the table's D call of TRBD2 was not tested on the DNA. TRBV1 is given as a pseudogene. This CDR3 region has 15 residues. CDR3 nucleotides: TGCACCAGCAGCCAAGAGGAGGGTAGGGCTAACGAGCAGTACTTC. Translated, it gives CTSSQEEGRANEQYF.

V and J are TRBV19 and TRBJ2-1; TRBD2 aligns across 12 bases. CDR3 length equals 14 residues. V was clipped by 8 bases and J by 5 bases; unmatched bases: 4. Germline loops: CDR1 LNHDA, CDR2 SQIVND (reference sequence). CDR3 nucleotide sequence: TGTGCCAGTGATACTAGCGGGGGGAACAATGAGCAGTTCTTC. It specifies CASDTSGGNNEQFF.

This chain uses TRBV4-3 with TRBJ1-6; D ambiguous. Germline-derived CDR1 and CDR2 are LGHNA and YSLEER. The CDR3 spans 19 residues. V was pared by 4 bases and J by 8 bases, with 27 bases between. CDR3 region: CASSPRHSGMVLVDSPLHF. The DNA of the CDR3 is TGCGCCAGCAGCCCCCGTCACAGCGGGATGGTGCTTGTTGATTCACCCCTCCACTTT.

This clone came up a few times. The chain joins TRBV7-2 to TRBJ2-1; 12 bases are a match to TRBD2. This CDR3 has 15 amino acids. CDR1 is SGHTA, CDR2 FQGNSA, per germline. The V and J ends lost 1 base and 10 bases, in that order; junction bases with no gene match: 5. The CDR3 loop is CASSLGLAGAGEQFF. As DNA, the CDR3 is TGTGCCAGCAGCTTAGGACTAGCGGGGGCCGGGGAGCAGTTCTTC.

V and J are TRBV19 and TRBJ1-5, with D hard to call. Germline CDR1 LNHDA, CDR2 SQIVND (reference sequence). The CDR3 runs 15 residues. V gave up 1 base and J gave up 8 bases, with 15 bases separating them. The CDR3 is CASSIGRNSAEPQHF. The CDR3 region has the DNA TGTGCCAGTAGTATAGGGAGGAACAGCGCGGAGCCCCAGCATTTT.

The chain has TRBV6-9 and TRBJ1-1; D remains ambiguous. Trimming pared 7 bases from V and 0 bases from J, leaving 9 bases between. CDR1 and CDR2 from the germline V gene are MNHGY and SVAAGI. The CDR3 has 13 residues. This chain's CDR3 is CASTTELNTEAFF. CDR3 bases: TGTGCCAGCACCACAGAGCTGAACACTGAAGCTTTCTTT.

This chain links TRBV5-1 with TRBJ2-1; 12 nucleotides align to TRBD2. This CDR3 has 16 amino acids. Germline CDR1 reads SGHRS; CDR2 reads YFSETQ. V shed 0 bases and J 2 bases; nucleotides not matched to a gene: 0. The CDR3 loop reads CASSLASGGAYNEQFF. The DNA of the CDR3 is TGCGCCAGCAGCTTGGCTAGCGGGGGGGCCTACAATGAGCAGTTCTTC. Full variable domain (remainder filled in from reference TRBV5-1 and TRBJ2-1): KAGVTQTPRYLIKTRGQQVTLSCSPISGHRSVSWYQQTPGQGLQFLFEYFSETQRNKGNFPGRFSGRQFSNSRSEMNVSTLELGDSALYLCASSLASGGAYNEQFFGPGTRLTVL.

The chain has TRBV28 and TRBJ2-5; D is perhaps TRBD2 (5 bases). This CDR3 region has 15 residues. Germline CDR1 is MDHEN and CDR2 is SYDVKM. V was trimmed by 7 bases and J by 5 bases, leaving 20 bases between them. CDR3 sequence (DNA): TGTGCCAGCACTTCCCCCCCCGGGGATGAGGAGACCCAGTACTTC. It yields the protein CASTSPPGDEETQYF.

This chain connects TRBV11-2 to TRBJ1-2; D remains unclear. This CDR3 contains 13 residues. Trimming removed 1 base from V and 8 bases from J, with 11 bases in between. Germline CDR1 reads SGHAT; CDR2 reads FQNNGV. CDR3 coding DNA: TGTGCCAGCAGCTTAGGGCCGGAGATCGGCTACACCTTC. Translating it yields CASSLGPEIGYTF.

J is TRBJ2-5 and V is TRBV5-6; D call uncertain. Per the germline V gene, CDR1 is SGHDT and CDR2 is YYEEEE. Trimming took off 0 bases at V and 2 bases at J, with 5 bases between the two ends. The CDR3 covers 13 residues. The CDR3 protein is CASSLGQQETQYF. For the CDR3, the DNA is TGTGCCAGCAGCTTGGGCCAGCAAGAGACCCAGTACTTC.

This chain links TRBV28 with TRBJ2-7; tentative D call: TRBD2 (7 bases). Germline-derived CDR1 and CDR2 are MDHEN and SYDVKM. This CDR3 is 14 amino acids long. Trimming cost V 3 bases and J 4 bases, with 13 bases left between them. The DNA for the CDR3 is TGTGCCAGCAGTTTCTGGGGGGGCAGATACGAGCAGTACTTC. It encodes CASSFWGGRYEQYF.

V is TRBV6-6 and J is TRBJ2-4; a possible D gene is TRBD2 (7 bases). The CDR3 runs 15 residues. Per the germline V gene, CDR1 is MNHNY and CDR2 is SVGAGI (reference sequence). With 2 bases removed from V and 13 bases from J, the gap between germline ends came to 21 bases. The CDR3 coding sequence is TGTGCCAGCAGTTACAGGGGGGGACCGGCCTCGGCACAGTACTTC. The encoded protein is CASSYRGGPASAQYF.

The sample holds one count of this clone. The chain joins TRBV15 to TRBJ2-4; D might be TRBD1 (6 bases). The CDR3 is 15 amino acids. The V and J ends lost 0 bases and 1 base respectively, with 7 bases between them. Germline CDR1 is LNHNV and CDR2 is YYDKDF (reference sequence). CDR3 DNA: TGTGCCACCAGCAGAGAGGGGGCGGCCAAAAACATTCAGTACTTC. Protein: CATSREGAAKNIQYF.

This clone was observed a handful of times. The J gene is TRBJ2-5, the V gene TRBV5-1; D not resolved. V lost 3 bases, J lost 5 bases, and 11 bases lay in between. The CDR3 consists of 13 residues. The germline gives CDR1 SGHRS, CDR2 YFSETQ. The CDR3 nucleotides are TGCGCCAGCAGCTCAGGCGCTGAGGAGACCCAGTACTTC. Protein sequence: CASSSGAEETQYF.

The rearrangement links TRBV27 to TRBJ2-5; TRBD1 matches 11 bases. The germline gives CDR1 MNHEY, CDR2 SMNVEV (reference sequence). J was trimmed by 4 bases and V by 9 bases; bases with no gene match: 10. This CDR3 is 15 amino acids long. This chain's CDR3 is CASRLGGTGGETQYF. DNA for the CDR3: TGTGCCAGTAGGCTGGGGGGGACAGGGGGAGAGACCCAGTACTTC.

V is TRBV29-1 and J is TRBJ2-7, with D tentatively TRBD1 (6 bases). The V end lost 1 base, the J end lost 2 bases, and 9 bases lay between the germline ends. Germline V gene data show CDR1 as SQVTM and CDR2 as ANQGSEA. This CDR3 spans 13 amino acids. CDR3 DNA sequence: TGCAGCGTTGAAGGGACAGCAGCCTACGAGCAGTACTTC. Residues: CSVEGTAAYEQYF.

A few counts support this clone. The genes are TRBV2 and TRBJ2-2; D may be TRBD1 (6 bases). This CDR3 region has 14 residues. Germline V gene data show CDR1 as SNHLY and CDR2 as FYNNEI. Trimming left V 6 bases short and J 1 base short, with 9 bases between. CDR3 in amino acids: CASSGTQNTGELFF. The DNA for the CDR3 is TGTGCCAGCAGCGGGACACAGAACACCGGGGAGCTGTTTTTT.

The gene calls are TRBV4-1 and TRBJ1-4, with TRBD1 as a possible D gene (5 bases). Trimming took off 3 bases at V and 5 bases at J, with 13 bases between the two ends. The CDR3 consists of 15 residues. Germline V CDR1 and CDR2: MGHRA, YSYEKL. The CDR3 region is CASSQGPLANEKLFF. CDR3 DNA sequence: TGCGCCAGCAGCCAGGGGCCTTTGGCAAATGAAAAACTGTTTTTT.

The chain has TRBV7-2 and TRBJ2-3; 14 positions match TRBD2. The CDR3 consists of 16 residues. The germline CDR1 and CDR2 sequences are SGHTA and FQGNSA. V lost 1 base, J lost 5 bases, and 2 bases stayed unmatched. The CDR3, as DNA: TGTGCCAGCAGCTTAGGACTAGCGGGGGGGCAAGATACGCAGTATTTT. Residues: CASSLGLAGGQDTQYF. The variable domain in full, completed from reference TRBV7-2 and TRBJ2-3, reads GAGVSQSPSNKVTEKGKDVELRCDPISGHTALYWYRQSLGQGLEFLIYFQGNSAPDKSGLPSDRFSAERTGGSVSTLTIQRTQQEDSAVYLCASSLGLAGGQDTQYFGPGTRLTVL.

V is TRBV28 and J is TRBJ2-1, with 13 positions matching TRBD2. The CDR3 runs 15 residues. V shed 6 bases and J 6 bases; nucleotides not matched to a gene: 5. Germline V gene sequence: CDR1 MDHEN, CDR2 SYDVKM. The chain's CDR3 is CASSTSGGAGNEQFF. Written as DNA, the CDR3 is TGTGCCAGCAGCACTAGCGGGGGGGCCGGCAATGAGCAGTTCTTC. Full variable domain (outside the CDR3, taken from reference TRBV28 and TRBJ2-1): DVKVTQSSRYLVKRTGEKVFLECVQDMDHENMFWYRQDPGLGLRLIYFSYDVKMKEKGDIPEGYSVSREKKERFSLILESASTNQTSMYLCASSTSGGAGNEQFFGPGTRLTVL.

The V and J genes are TRBV28 and TRBJ2-7, with 8 bases that match TRBD1. The CDR3 contains 17 residues. The germline V gene has CDR1 MDHEN and CDR2 SYDVKM. V gave up 3 bases and J gave up 0 bases; unmatched junction bases: 10. CDR3 coding DNA: TGTGCCAGCAGTTTGGGGACAGGACGAAAGAGCTCCTACGAGCAGTACTTC. This sequence encodes CASSLGTGRKSSYEQYF.

The chain carries TRBV2 and TRBJ1-1; TRBD1 matches at 7 bases. The germline V gene has CDR1 SNHLY and CDR2 FYNNEI. Trimming cost V 6 bases and J 0 bases; bases outside gene matches: 4. The CDR3 consists of 14 residues. CDR3 nucleotide sequence: TGTGCCAGCAGGGTGGACAGGATGAACACTGAAGCTTTCTTT. It encodes CASRVDRMNTEAFF.